These 25 T cell receptor beta chains originate from one sample sequenced in a study of metastatic and nonmetastatic thyroid tumors. TCRdb used MiXCR to call clones anew from the PCR reads. The sample contains more than 7,500 clones, 22% of which appear only once. Patients underwent thyroid surgery, and none had received any treatment before it. The source material was adjacent normal tissue. These TCRs come from a female donor with papillary thyroid cancer or a benign thyroid nodule (not recorded which). Some clones in this sample may be carry-over from other donors' samples.

J is TRBJ2-7 and V is TRBV20-1; 11 bases map to TRBD1. Trimming took 1 base from V and 4 from J; bases not matched to a gene: 15. Germline CDR1 is DFQATT and CDR2 is SNEGSKA (reference sequence). This CDR3 comprises 18 residues. For the CDR3, the DNA is TGCAGTGCTAGAGCTTGGACAGGGGGCTTCCCGTTCTGGTACGAGCAGTACTTC. Protein sequence: CSARAWTGGFPFWYEQYF.

This rearrangement joins TRBV6-1 to TRBJ2-2; D could derive from TRBD1 or TRBD2 (5 bases each). Germline V gene data show CDR1 as MNHNS and CDR2 as SASEGT. V was shortened by 6 bases and J by 1 base, with 6 bases between the two germline ends. The CDR3 has 13 residues. CDR3 sequence (DNA): TGTGCCAGCAGGAGGGGGAACACCGGGGAGCTGTTTTTT. Translated, it gives CASRRGNTGELFF.

In its sample, this clone was seen a few times. The gene calls are TRBV12-3 or TRBV12-4 and TRBJ2-7; 8 bases are a match to TRBD1. V shed 3 bases, J shed 3 bases, and the junction held 4 bases outside the gene matches. The CDR3 is 14 residues long. The CDR3 nucleotides are TGTGCCAGCAGTTTTGGGACAGGAGGCTACGAGCAGTACTTC. Translation: CASSFGTGGYEQYF.

This clone was picked up a small number of times. This may be a read error: a much more frequent sequence differs by one nucleotide. For the CDR3, the DNA is TGTGCCGGCAGCTTGGGGGACAGGGGGCTTGGAGCTTTCTTT. Translating gives CAGSLGDRGLGAFF. The chain combines TRBV5-6 with TRBJ1-1; 12 positions match TRBD1. CDR1 and CDR2 from the germline V gene are SGHDT and YYEEEE. The CDR3 has 14 residues.

This clone is classed as medium-sized (0.01 to 0.1%). The V gene is TRBV11-2, the J gene TRBJ1-2; no reliable D call. The germline V and J ends were trimmed by 5 bases and 8 bases, with 12 bases remaining between them. This CDR3 is 12 amino acids long. Germline loops: CDR1 SGHAT, CDR2 FQNNGV. CDR3 protein: CASSATDSGYTF. The CDR3 DNA reads TGTGCCAGCAGCGCTACAGACTCCGGCTACACCTTC.

This clone ranks as medium-sized. The chain couples TRBV6-5 to TRBJ2-7, with 8 bases identical to TRBD1. V lost 0 bases, J lost 6 bases, and 19 bases stayed unmatched. CDR1 and CDR2 (germline): MNHEY, SVGAGI. The CDR3 length is 19 residues. The CDR3 sequence is CASSYSNYAADRAAFEQYF. For the CDR3, the DNA is TGTGCCAGCAGTTACTCGAATTACGCGGCGGACAGGGCAGCGTTCGAGCAGTACTTC.

By its share, this clone is medium-sized (0.01 to 0.1%). The chain is built from TRBV9 and TRBJ2-3; D is possibly TRBD1 (6 bases). V was pared by 0 bases and J by 4 bases, with 9 bases between. Germline V lookup: CDR1 SGDLS, CDR2 YYNGEE. The CDR3 has 14 residues. CDR3 coding DNA: TGTGCCAGCAGCGTAGGTGGACAGCCAGATACGCAGTATTTT. Encoded protein: CASSVGGQPDTQYF.

This clone is medium-sized (0.01 to 0.1%). Other DNA sequences from this sample encode an identical CDR3 as well. The rearrangement joins TRBV6-1 to TRBJ2-7; D might be TRBD1 (6 bases). This CDR3 is 13 amino acids long. The V gene's germline CDR1 is MNHNS and CDR2 SASEGT. Between the trimmed V and J ends, which lost 7 bases and 3 bases, there was a span of 13 bases. The CDR3 sequence: CASKQGNYYEQYF. The CDR3, as DNA: TGTGCCAGCAAACAGGGTAATTACTACGAGCAGTACTTC.

In its sample, this clone was seen a few times. This chain connects TRBV15 to TRBJ1-1; TRBD1 is a possible D gene (5 bases). CDR3 length equals 15 residues. CDR1 is LNHNV and CDR2 is YYDKDF in the germline V gene (reference sequence). Trimming removed 1 base at V and 1 base at J, with 10 bases between. Here the CDR3 reads CATSRGDGRNTEAFF. The CDR3 nucleotides are TGTGCCACCAGCAGAGGGGACGGACGGAACACTGAAGCTTTCTTT.

This clone was seen a handful of times. The chain carries TRBV19 and TRBJ2-2; 7 bases fit TRBD2. CDR3 length: 14 amino acids. Germline assignment: CDR1 LNHDA and CDR2 SQIVND (reference sequence). The junction had 4 bases not matched to a gene; V was cut back by 2 bases and J by 7 bases. The CDR3 coding sequence is TGTGCCAGTAGTATATTGGCTAGCGGCGGGGAGCTGTTTTTT. Its protein product is CASSILASGGELFF.

This clone has at least ten counts. The chain combines TRBV10-1 with TRBJ2-3; tentatively, D is TRBD2 (5 bases). The CDR3 length is 16 residues. V lost 0 bases and J lost 6, with 16 bases in between. Germline CDR1 reads WNHNN; CDR2 reads SYGVQD (reference sequence). The chain's CDR3 is CASSESVLMERDTQYF. Here the CDR3 DNA reads TGCGCCAGCAGTGAGTCTGTACTAATGGAGCGGGATACGCAGTATTTT.

A note on this clone: It is likely a read error, because the conserved phenylalanine at the end of the CDR3 is missing. The chain links TRBV19 to TRBJ2-6; tentatively, D is TRBD1 (5 bases). This CDR3 comprises 15 residues. Germline V CDR1 and CDR2: LNHDA, SQIVND (reference sequence). The DNA of the CDR3 is TGTGCCGGTAGTATACTACAGGCTCAAGCTAACGTCCTGACTTTG. Translation gives CAGSILQAQANVLTL.

By share of the sample, this clone is medium-sized. The chain uses TRBV5-1 and TRBJ1-5; 11 bases align to TRBD1. CDR3 size: 15 residues. In germline, CDR1 is SGHRS, CDR2 YFSETQ. Losses at the gene ends were 2 bases for V and 6 bases for J; bases not matched to a gene: 4. CDR3 in DNA: TGCGCCAGCAGCTTAGGGACAGGGGGGAGTCAGCCCCAGCATTTT. Translated, it gives CASSLGTGGSQPQHF.

This clone has a count of ten or more. V and J are TRBV19 and TRBJ1-5; 8 bases map to TRBD1. The CDR3 extends over 14 amino acids. V lost 7 bases and J lost 6; bases outside the gene matches: 8. Germline V gene sequence: CDR1 LNHDA, CDR2 SQIVND (reference sequence). CDR3 sequence: CASNSGQGAQPQHF. In nucleotides, the CDR3 is TGTGCCAGTAATTCGGGGCAGGGGGCTCAGCCCCAGCATTTT.

In this sample, this clone turned up many times. The V call is TRBV10-2, the J call TRBJ2-2, with 8 bases lining up with TRBD2. V lost 8 bases and J lost 2; bases outside the gene matches: 10. This CDR3 is built from 16 residues. CDR1 is WSHSY, CDR2 SAAADI, per germline. CDR3 region: CASLGKLAVNTGELFF. The CDR3 region has the DNA TGCGCCAGCCTAGGGAAACTAGCGGTTAACACCGGGGAGCTGTTTTTT.

This clone was observed many times. V and J are TRBV7-9 and TRBJ2-6; D may be TRBD1 (7 bases). V shed 5 bases and J shed 15 bases, with 35 bases lying between them. This CDR3 comprises 19 residues. Germline CDR1 reads SEHNR; CDR2 reads FQNEAQ (reference sequence). The CDR3 here is CASSPDRDRDHRGARGLTF. The CDR3, as DNA: TGTGCCAGCAGCCCGGACCGGGACAGAGATCATCGCGGGGCCAGGGGCCTGACTTTC.

This clone was detected many times. This may come from a read error, since a much larger clone is one base off. The conserved phenylalanine or tryptophan is not found at the CDR3 terminus, so this likely reflects a read error. The genes are TRBV11-2 and TRBJ2-3; unclear D gene. This CDR3 region has 15 residues. V was trimmed by 2 bases and J by 2 bases, leaving 11 bases between them. Germline V gene sequence: CDR1 SGHAT, CDR2 FQNNGV. As DNA, the CDR3 is TGTGCCAGCAGCTTAATGAACGGCGCCACAGATACGCAGTATTCT. Translation gives CASSLMNGATDTQYS.

This clone was detected ten times or more. The V gene is TRBV15, the J gene TRBJ2-5, with D possibly matching TRBD1 (6 bases). Germline CDR1 reads LNHNV; CDR2 reads YYDKDF (reference sequence). Deletions cut 3 bases from V and 5 bases from J, with 13 bases between. This CDR3 has 14 residues. In nucleotides, the CDR3 is TGTGCCACCAGCAGGGGGGCCCGCTTGGAGACCCAGTACTTC. This sequence encodes CATSRGARLETQYF.

This clone was counted many times. This chain joins TRBV6-1 and TRBJ2-1; possible D gene TRBD2, 6 bases. The CDR3 is made up of 16 amino acids. Germline CDR1 is MNHNS and CDR2 is SASEGT. Deletions cut 9 bases from V and 0 bases from J, with 18 bases between. The CDR3 here is CASTPFGGSSYNEQFF. The CDR3 DNA is TGTGCCAGTACCCCCTTTGGGGGGAGCTCCTACAATGAGCAGTTCTTC.

The V call is TRBV5-1, the J call TRBJ1-1; unclear D gene. Germline CDR1 SGHRS, CDR2 YFSETQ. The length of the CDR3 is 14 residues. The V and J ends lost 0 bases and 2 bases respectively, with 8 bases between them. CDR3 in amino acids: CASSLDQTNTEAFF. CDR3 DNA: TGCGCCAGCAGCTTGGACCAGACTAACACTGAAGCTTTCTTT.

This clone was seen repeatedly, ten times or more. The J gene is TRBJ2-3, the V gene TRBV5-1; 10 nucleotides line up with TRBD2. J was trimmed by 3 bases and V by 4 bases; bases with no gene match: 2. Germline values: CDR1 SGHRS, CDR2 YFSETQ. The CDR3 consists of 14 residues. The CDR3 sequence: CASSAGLATDTQYF. In nucleotides, the CDR3 is TGCGCCAGCAGCGCGGGACTAGCGACAGATACGCAGTATTTT.

This clone occurred many times. The J gene is TRBJ2-2, the V gene TRBV11-2, with D possibly being TRBD2 (6 bases). Germline loops: CDR1 SGHAT, CDR2 FQNNGV. The CDR3 has 16 residues. Trimming left V 6 bases short and J 2 bases short, with 16 bases between. The CDR3 DNA reads as TGTGCCAGCAGGCTCCCGGGACTGAGAAACACCGGGGAGCTGTTTTTT. Translating it yields CASRLPGLRNTGELFF.

This clone qualifies as medium-sized. The chain uses TRBV27 and TRBJ1-2; TRBD1 matches 7 bases. V dropped 6 bases and J dropped 2; count of bases not matched to a gene: 9. CDR3 size: 15 residues. Germline values: CDR1 MNHEY, CDR2 SMNVEV (reference sequence). For the CDR3, the DNA is TGTGCCAGCAGCCCTCTAACAGGGGAGAACTATGGCTACACCTTC. Protein product: CASSPLTGENYGYTF.

This clone has a handful of counts. One end of the junction is discordant with germline, which a read error may explain. This chain links TRBV6-4 with TRBJ1-1; D may be TRBD1 (5 bases). CDR1 MRHNA and CDR2 SNTAGT come from the germline V gene. CDR3 size: 13 residues. The CDR3 region has the DNA TGTGCCAGCAGTTACTCGGGCAGGGCTGAAGCTTTCTTT. The encoded protein is CASSYSGRAEAFF.

In this sample, this clone turned up many times. The CDR3 DNA reads TGTGCCAGCAGTGAGGGGACAAATAACGGCTACACCTTC. Translation: CASSEGTNNGYTF. The rearrangement uses TRBV25-1 and TRBJ1-2; possibly TRBD1 for D (6 bases). CDR1 is MGHDK, CDR2 SYGVNS, per germline. V was pared by 3 bases and J by 8 bases, with 13 bases between. This CDR3 has 13 amino acids.